A single sample is the source of the 28 T cell receptor beta chains below, sequenced in a study of T cell responses to AZD1222 COVID-19 vaccine. Clones were read by immunoSEQ multiplex PCR, and TCRdb kept only the in-frame ones, dropping some. The sample holds some 120,000 clones; around nine tenths are singletons and the top ten take 11%. The material sequenced was peripheral blood, taken on day 0 of MenACWY control vaccination. The receptors here all came from an adult in good health.

The rearrangement uses TRBV12-3 or TRBV12-4 and TRBJ1-1; D might be TRBD1 (5 bases). Trimming left V 5 bases short and J 8 bases short, with 15 bases between. This CDR3 has 13 residues. CDR3 sequence reads: CASSKGVVSEAFF. CDR3 DNA: TGTGCCAGCAGTAAAGGGGTAGTGTCGGAAGCTTTCTTT.

This clone was detected once. This chain uses TRBV7-9 with TRBJ2-7; 11 bases map to TRBD2. Germline-derived CDR1 and CDR2 are SEHNR and FQNEAQ (reference sequence). The V gene end was trimmed by 8 bases and the J gene end by 0 bases; junction bases not matched to a gene: 3. The CDR3 has 14 residues. The CDR3 spells CASSSGRSSYEQYF. CDR3 in DNA: TGTGCCAGCTCTAGCGGGAGGAGCTCCTACGAGCAGTACTTC.

The chain combines TRBV9 with TRBJ1-1, with D unclear. Deletions cut 3 bases from V and 4 bases from J, with 13 bases between. The germline CDR1 and CDR2 sequences are SGDLS and YYNGEE. CDR3 length: 14 amino acids. CDR3 amino acids: CASSGPLRGTEAFF. The CDR3 DNA reads as TGTGCCAGCAGCGGGCCCTTACGAGGCACTGAAGCTTTCTTT.

V usage is TRBV7-9 and J usage is TRBJ2-3; a weak D match, TRBD1 (6 bases). The germline V gene encodes CDR1 SEHNR and CDR2 FQNEAQ (reference sequence). With 2 bases removed from V and 0 bases from J, the gap between germline ends came to 15 bases. The CDR3 has 17 residues. The DNA of the CDR3 is TGTGCCAGCAGCTTACGTTACAGGGAAATCAGCACAGATACGCAGTATTTT. Translated, it gives CASSLRYREISTDTQYF.

The rearrangement links TRBV11-1 to TRBJ2-2, with unresolved D. The CDR3 is 15 amino acids. CDR1 SGHAT and CDR2 FQDESV come from the germline V gene (reference sequence). The V gene lost 2 bases and the J gene lost 5 bases, with 12 bases spanning the gap. The CDR3 here is CASSLIRHSTGELFF. Written as DNA, the CDR3 is TGTGCCAGCAGCTTAATCCGACATTCGACCGGGGAGCTGTTTTTT.

The chain links TRBV7-9 to TRBJ2-7; 13 bases fit TRBD2. Losses at the gene ends were 11 bases for V and 7 bases for J; bases not matched to a gene: 11. Germline values: CDR1 SEHNR, CDR2 FQNEAQ (reference sequence). The CDR3 loop spans 14 amino acids. CDR3: CAGTSGLAGDEQYF. The CDR3 region has the DNA TGTGCCGGAACCAGTGGACTAGCGGGAGATGAGCAGTACTTC.

This clone occurred once. The chain carries TRBV5-1 and TRBJ2-1, with a weak D call TRBD2 (6 bases). Germline values: CDR1 SGHRS, CDR2 YFSETQ. This CDR3 is 16 amino acids long. V was shortened by 5 bases and J by 8 bases, with 23 bases between the two germline ends. The CDR3 DNA reads as TGCGCCAGCAGAGGCCCGGGAGAGTGGGCATGGGATGAGCAGTTCTTC. Translating it yields CASRGPGEWAWDEQFF.

The chain has TRBV7-9 and TRBJ2-7; 13 positions match TRBD2. Gene TRBJ2-1 matches the end of the DNA better, so the J call may be wrong. Germline CDR1 and CDR2: SEHNR and FQNEAQ (reference sequence). This CDR3 region has 16 residues. In DNA form, the CDR3 reads TGTGCCAGCAGCAGATACGGACTAGCGGGAGTCAATGAGCAGTTCTTC. This codes for CASSRYGLAGVNEQFF.

The genes are TRBV18 and TRBJ2-4, with 8 bases aligning to TRBD1. Germline CDR1 and CDR2: KGHSH and LQKENI. The CDR3 extends over 13 amino acids. Trimming cost V 3 bases and J 8 bases; bases outside gene matches: 3. The CDR3 spells CASSPQDRDIQYF. The CDR3, as DNA: TGTGCCAGCTCACCTCAGGACAGGGACATTCAGTACTTC.

V usage is TRBV27 and J usage is TRBJ2-2, with TRBD2 matching 13 bases. This CDR3 contains 16 residues. Trimming removed 5 bases from V and 6 bases from J; junction bases left unmatched: 6. CDR1 MNHEY and CDR2 SMNVEV come from the germline V gene (reference sequence). The CDR3 nucleotides are TGTGCCAGCAGTCCCTGGACTAGCGGGAGCGCCGGGGAGCTGTTTTTT. Protein product: CASSPWTSGSAGELFF.

The chain is built from TRBV2 and TRBJ1-2, with 11 bases aligning to TRBD1. The germline V gene encodes CDR1 SNHLY and CDR2 FYNNEI. The V segment lost 10 bases and the J segment 8 bases; nucleotides outside the gene matches: 12. The CDR3 consists of 14 residues. The CDR3 sequence: CAKMRTGGVQGYTF. CDR3 coding DNA: TGTGCCAAGATGAGGACAGGGGGCGTGCAGGGCTACACCTTC.

The rearrangement joins TRBV10-2 to TRBJ2-7; TRBD2 matches 12 bases. V lost 4 bases to trimming and J lost 4 bases; unmatched junction nucleotides: 5. CDR3 size: 15 residues. Looked up from germline, CDR1 is WSHSY and CDR2 is SAAADI. The CDR3 DNA reads TGCGCCAGCAGTGCTCGACTAGCGGGAGTATACGAGCAGTACTTC. Translated: CASSARLAGVYEQYF.

The CDR3 DNA follows: TGCAGCGTCGCCGGACGGAACCAAGAGACCCAGTACTTC. It translates to CSVAGRNQETQYF. V gene TRBV29-1 combines with J gene TRBJ2-5, with no clear D. Germline V CDR1 and CDR2: SQVTM, ANQGSEA. V shed 6 bases and J shed 0 bases, with 11 bases lying between them. This CDR3 comprises 13 residues.

CDR3 residues: CASSYKGSNEKLFF. CDR3 in DNA: TGTGCCAGCAGTTACAAGGGGTCGAATGAAAAACTGTTTTTT. The rearrangement uses TRBV6-5 and TRBJ1-4; possibly TRBD1 for D (5 bases). Germline values: CDR1 MNHEY, CDR2 SVGAGI. V was cut by 2 bases and J by 5 bases, with 9 bases left in between. This CDR3 contains 14 residues.

The chain has TRBV5-5 and TRBJ2-3; 8 nucleotides line up with TRBD1. V dropped 4 bases and J dropped 4; count of bases not matched to a gene: 8. The CDR3 has 15 residues. The germline CDR1 and CDR2 sequences are SGHKS and YYEKEE (reference sequence). This chain's CDR3 is CASSPTGAAADTQYF. The CDR3 DNA reads TGTGCCAGCAGCCCGACAGGGGCTGCGGCAGATACGCAGTATTTT.

The J gene is TRBJ2-7, the V gene TRBV7-9; 13 positions agree with TRBD2. The CDR3 covers 17 residues. Germline trimming cut 5 bases from V and 6 bases from J; bases unmatched to any gene: 13. The germline V gene encodes CDR1 SEHNR and CDR2 FQNEAQ (reference sequence). CDR3: CASSAIGLAGEMSEQYF. For the CDR3, the DNA is TGTGCCAGCAGCGCGATAGGACTAGCGGGGGAAATGAGCGAGCAGTACTTC.

This clone was observed once. The genes are TRBV6-5 and TRBJ2-7, with 10 bases identical to TRBD2. Germline CDR1 reads MNHEY; CDR2 reads SVGAGI. This CDR3 comprises 14 residues. V lost 6 bases and J lost 2; bases outside the gene matches: 4. The CDR3 nucleotides read TGTGCCAGCAGAAGGACTAGCGGCGCCTACGAGCAGTACTTC. As protein: CASRRTSGAYEQYF.

J is TRBJ1-2 and V is TRBV7-9, with D unresolved. The germline gives CDR1 SEHNR, CDR2 FQNEAQ (reference sequence). Trimming stripped 5 bases from V and 2 bases from J, with 12 bases between. This CDR3 spans 14 amino acids. CDR3 amino acids: CASSLRVPNYGYTF. CDR3 in DNA: TGTGCCAGCAGCCTCCGGGTCCCCAACTATGGCTACACCTTC.

The chain recombines TRBV5-4 with TRBJ2-7; TRBD1 aligns across 7 bases. With V trimmed by 4 bases and J by 2 bases, 12 bases remained unmatched. Germline V gives CDR1 SGHNT, CDR2 YYREEE (reference sequence). The CDR3 totals 16 residues. Written as DNA, the CDR3 is TGTGCCAGCAGCCTACGTAAGACAGGGACAGCCTACGAGCAGTACTTC. This encodes CASSLRKTGTAYEQYF.

V is TRBV11-3 and J is TRBJ2-1, with 8 bases aligning to TRBD2. Germline trimming cut 0 bases from V and 2 bases from J; bases unmatched to any gene: 3. The CDR3 runs 16 residues. Germline CDR1 reads SGHNT; CDR2 reads YENEEA. The DNA of the CDR3 is TGTGCCAGCAGCTTAGACAGCGGGAGACCCTACAATGAGCAGTTCTTC. Its protein is CASSLDSGRPYNEQFF.

CDR3 sequence: CASSLVSSALDNEQFF. DNA for the CDR3: TGTGCCAGCAGCTTAGTGTCAAGCGCACTTGACAATGAGCAGTTCTTC. The rearrangement joins TRBV7-9 to TRBJ2-1; no clear D gene. Germline values: CDR1 SEHNR, CDR2 FQNEAQ (reference sequence). The CDR3 runs to 16 residues. Trimming pared 1 base from V and 5 bases from J, leaving 15 bases between.

This clone was counted between two and nine times. The genes are TRBV6-1 and TRBJ1-1, with D hard to call. The CDR3 runs 14 residues. Between the trimmed V and J ends, which lost 0 bases and 6 bases, there was a span of 11 bases. The germline V gene encodes CDR1 MNHNS and CDR2 SASEGT. This CDR3 is CASSEAQEAAEAFF. In nucleotides, the CDR3 is TGTGCCAGCAGTGAAGCCCAGGAGGCTGCTGAAGCTTTCTTT.

The V and J genes are TRBV9 and TRBJ2-7; 9 bases fit TRBD2. Germline-derived CDR1 and CDR2 are SGDLS and YYNGEE. J was trimmed by 7 bases and V by 3 bases; bases with no gene match: 14. The CDR3 sequence is 16 residues long. The DNA for the CDR3 is TGTGCCAGCAGCGGGGGCCTAGCGGGATCGAGGGAGGAGCAGTACTTC. Amino acids: CASSGGLAGSREEQYF.

The V call is TRBV5-4, the J call TRBJ2-7; 8 bases map to TRBD2. The CDR3 sequence is 15 residues long. V dropped 4 bases and J dropped 4; count of bases not matched to a gene: 10. The V gene's germline CDR1 is SGHNT and CDR2 YYREEE (reference sequence). The CDR3 coding sequence is TGTGCCAGCAGCATGAGCCTGGGACTAGTGTACGAGCAGTACTTC. Its protein product is CASSMSLGLVYEQYF. Full variable domain (rest looked up from reference TRBV5-4 and TRBJ2-7): ETGVTQSPTHLIKTRGQQVTLRCSSQSGHNTVSWYQQALGQGPQFIFQYYREEENGRGNFPPRFSGLQFPNYSSELNVNALELDDSALYLCASSMSLGLVYEQYFGPGTRLTVT.

V usage is TRBV27 and J usage is TRBJ1-5; 10 bases agree with TRBD1. The CDR3 length is 14 residues. V shed 3 bases, J shed 9 bases, and the junction held 5 bases outside the gene matches. Germline V gene lookup returns CDR1 MNHEY and CDR2 SMNVEV (reference sequence). The CDR3 nucleotides are TGTGCCAGCAGTTTGGGACAGGGGCGCGGGCCCCAGCATTTT. Translated: CASSLGQGRGPQHF.

V is TRBV6-5 and J is TRBJ1-1; no reliable D call. The CDR3 is made up of 13 amino acids. Germline-derived CDR1 and CDR2 are MNHEY and SVGAGI. V lost 7 bases, J lost 5 bases, and 14 bases lay in between. Here the CDR3 reads CASKIGSRTEAFF. DNA of the CDR3: TGTGCCAGCAAGATCGGAAGTAGGACTGAAGCTTTCTTT.

This chain joins TRBV10-3 and TRBJ2-5; D possibly corresponds to TRBD1 (5 bases). Trimming took off 3 bases at V and 3 bases at J, with 14 bases between the two ends. The CDR3 has 15 residues. Germline V gene sequence: CDR1 ENHRY, CDR2 SYGVKD. CDR3: CAISDYRSLEETQYF. In DNA, the CDR3 is TGTGCCATCAGTGACTACAGGTCTCTTGAAGAGACCCAGTACTTC.

This chain joins TRBV6-6 and TRBJ1-2; D not certain. The V and J ends lost 3 bases and 7 bases respectively, with 15 bases between them. The CDR3 has 14 amino acids. Per the germline V gene, CDR1 is MNHNY and CDR2 is SVGAGI (reference sequence). As DNA, the CDR3 is TGTGCCAGCAGTTATTCCGCGGGGAAGGGTGGCTACACCTTC. Translated: CASSYSAGKGGYTF.